This T cell receptor beta chain is drawn from a study of OX40 agonist ivuxolimab in advanced cancers. The wider study: Patients received ivuxolimab, an intravenous treatment, every 2 weeks at 0.01 to 10 mg/kg.

The CDR3 runs to 18 residues. From germline, CDR1 is LNHNV and CDR2 YYDKDF (reference sequence). The V gene lost 3 bases and the J gene lost 0 bases, with 18 bases spanning the gap. Measured with immunoSEQ multiplex PCR; TCRdb has only the in-frame clones, and not every one. This table has about 58,000 clones, roughly nine tenths appearing once. The specimen was CD4+ or CD8+ T cells sorted from blood, collected in a trial of the OX40 agonist ivuxolimab. This receptor was identified in an adult with an advanced solid tumor such as melanoma, head and neck, liver or kidney cancer. The chain uses TRBV15 and TRBJ2-1; possibly TRBD1 or TRBD2 for D (5 bases each). The CDR3 bases are TGTGCCACCAGCAGGGCCAACTGGGACGCTAGCTCCTACAATGAGCAGTTCTTC. This encodes CATSRANWDASSYNEQFF.